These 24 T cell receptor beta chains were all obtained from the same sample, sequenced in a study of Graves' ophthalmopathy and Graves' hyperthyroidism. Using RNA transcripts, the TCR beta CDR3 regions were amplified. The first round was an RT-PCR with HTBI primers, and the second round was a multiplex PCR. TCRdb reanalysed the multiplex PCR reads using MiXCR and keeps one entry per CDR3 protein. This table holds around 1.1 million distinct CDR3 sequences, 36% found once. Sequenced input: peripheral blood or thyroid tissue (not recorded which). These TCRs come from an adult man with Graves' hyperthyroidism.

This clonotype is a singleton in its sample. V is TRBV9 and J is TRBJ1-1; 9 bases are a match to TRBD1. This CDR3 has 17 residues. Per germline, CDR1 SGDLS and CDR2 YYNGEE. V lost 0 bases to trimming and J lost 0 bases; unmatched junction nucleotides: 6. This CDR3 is CASSVVRQGVMNTEAFF. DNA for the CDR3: TGTGCCAGCAGCGTAGTTCGACAGGGGGTTATGAACACTGAAGCTTTCTTT.

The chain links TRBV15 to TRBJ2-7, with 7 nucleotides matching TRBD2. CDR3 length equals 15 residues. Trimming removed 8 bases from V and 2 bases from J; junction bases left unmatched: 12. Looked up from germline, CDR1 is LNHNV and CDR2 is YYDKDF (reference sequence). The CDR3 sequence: CATGKPGTTPYEQYF. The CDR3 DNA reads TGTGCCACCGGCAAGCCAGGGACTACGCCCTACGAGCAGTACTTC.

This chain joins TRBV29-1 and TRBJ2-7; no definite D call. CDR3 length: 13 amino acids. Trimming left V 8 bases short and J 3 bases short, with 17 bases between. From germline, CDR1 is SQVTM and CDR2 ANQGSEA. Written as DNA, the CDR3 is TGCAGCTTGGCCATAGGGTCAAGCTACGAGCAGTACTTC. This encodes CSLAIGSSYEQYF.

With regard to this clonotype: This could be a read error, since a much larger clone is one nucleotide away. The CDR3 loop reads CSAVQGTGEQYF. DNA of the CDR3: TGCAGTGCGGTACAGGGGACCGGCGAGCAGTACTTC. The genes are TRBV20-1 and TRBJ2-7; 7 positions match TRBD1. The junction had 8 bases not matched to a gene; V was cut back by 6 bases and J by 6 bases. CDR3 size: 12 residues. Germline CDR1 is DFQATT and CDR2 is SNEGSKA (reference sequence).

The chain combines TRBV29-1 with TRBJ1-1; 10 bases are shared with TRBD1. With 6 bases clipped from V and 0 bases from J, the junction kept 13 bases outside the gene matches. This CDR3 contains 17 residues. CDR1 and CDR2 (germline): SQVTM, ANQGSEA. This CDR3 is CSVTGTGEGAMNTEAFF. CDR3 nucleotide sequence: TGCAGCGTAACCGGGACAGGGGAAGGGGCGATGAACACTGAAGCTTTCTTT.

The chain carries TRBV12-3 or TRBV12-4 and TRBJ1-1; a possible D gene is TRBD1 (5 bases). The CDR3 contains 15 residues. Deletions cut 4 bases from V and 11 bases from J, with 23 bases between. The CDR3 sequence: CASSSGEAGTVNAFF. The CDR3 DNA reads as TGTGCCAGCAGTTCAGGTGAGGCGGGGACGGTTAATGCTTTCTTT.

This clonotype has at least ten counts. In DNA, the CDR3 is TGTGCCAGCAGCTCAGGGGACAGATGGACCTACGAGCAGTACTTC. It is translated as CASSSGDRWTYEQYF. This chain links TRBV7-2 with TRBJ2-7; 7 bases agree with TRBD1. Trimming at V came to 4 bases and at J to 2 bases, leaving 8 bases not matched to a gene. The CDR3 sequence is 15 residues long. From germline, CDR1 is SGHTA and CDR2 FQGNSA.

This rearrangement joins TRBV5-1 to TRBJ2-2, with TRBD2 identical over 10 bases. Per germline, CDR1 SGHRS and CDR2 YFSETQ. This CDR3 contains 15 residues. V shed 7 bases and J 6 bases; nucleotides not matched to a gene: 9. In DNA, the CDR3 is TGCGCCAGCGCGAGGACTAGCGGTAGTCCCGGGGAGCTGTTTTTT. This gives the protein CASARTSGSPGELFF.

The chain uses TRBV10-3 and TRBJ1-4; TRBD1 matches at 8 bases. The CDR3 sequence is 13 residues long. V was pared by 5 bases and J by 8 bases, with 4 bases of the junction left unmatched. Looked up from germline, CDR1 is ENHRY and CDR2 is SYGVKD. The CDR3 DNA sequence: TGTGCCATCAGTCAGGACAGGGCGGAAAAACTGTTTTTT. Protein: CAISQDRAEKLFF.

The CDR3 nucleotides read TGCAGTGCTCCCGGGACTCCCGGTCGGGAGCAGTACTTC. It is translated as CSAPGTPGREQYF. V is TRBV20-1 and J is TRBJ2-7; TRBD2 might be the D (6 bases). Germline V lookup: CDR1 DFQATT, CDR2 SNEGSKA (reference sequence). The V end lost 5 bases, the J end lost 7 bases, and 18 bases lay between the germline ends. The CDR3 totals 13 residues.

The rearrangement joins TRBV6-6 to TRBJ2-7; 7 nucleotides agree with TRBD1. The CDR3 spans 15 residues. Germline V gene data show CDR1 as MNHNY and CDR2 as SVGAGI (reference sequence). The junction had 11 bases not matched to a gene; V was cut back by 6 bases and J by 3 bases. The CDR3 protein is CASSLNPGQNYEQYF. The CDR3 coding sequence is TGTGCCAGCAGCCTAAACCCGGGACAGAACTACGAGCAGTACTTC.

CDR3 coding DNA: TGTGCCAGCAGCTTAAAGCCAATCACGGGACTAGCGGATTTTTACGAGCAGTACTTC. Translating gives CASSLKPITGLADFYEQYF. This chain connects TRBV7-2 to TRBJ2-7; 11 positions agree with TRBD2. This CDR3 has 19 residues. Per the germline V gene, CDR1 is SGHTA and CDR2 is FQGNSA. Trimming took 2 bases from V and 4 from J; bases not matched to a gene: 16.

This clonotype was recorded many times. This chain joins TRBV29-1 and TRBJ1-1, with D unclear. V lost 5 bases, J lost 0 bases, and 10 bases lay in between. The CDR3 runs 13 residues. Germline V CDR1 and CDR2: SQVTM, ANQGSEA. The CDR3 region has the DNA TGCAGCGTTACGACGGGGATGAACACTGAAGCTTTCTTT. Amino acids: CSVTTGMNTEAFF.

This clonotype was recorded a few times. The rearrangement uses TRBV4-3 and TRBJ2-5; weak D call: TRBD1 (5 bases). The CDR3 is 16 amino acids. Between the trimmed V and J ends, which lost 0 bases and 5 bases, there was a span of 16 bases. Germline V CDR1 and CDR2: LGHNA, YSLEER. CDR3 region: CASSQDLTQGWETQYF. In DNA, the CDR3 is TGCGCCAGCAGCCAAGATCTCACGCAGGGTTGGGAGACCCAGTACTTC.

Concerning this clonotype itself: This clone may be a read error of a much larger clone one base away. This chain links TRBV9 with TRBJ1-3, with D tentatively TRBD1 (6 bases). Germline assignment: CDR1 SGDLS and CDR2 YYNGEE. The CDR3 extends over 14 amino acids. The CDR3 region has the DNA TGTGGCAGCAGCGCACAGGGTACTGGAAACACCATATATTTT. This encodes CGSSAQGTGNTIYF.

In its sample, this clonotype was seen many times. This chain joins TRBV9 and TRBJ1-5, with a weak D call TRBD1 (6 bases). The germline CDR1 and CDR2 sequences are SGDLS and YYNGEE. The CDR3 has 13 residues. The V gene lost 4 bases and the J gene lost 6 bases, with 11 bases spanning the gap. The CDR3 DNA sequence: TGTGCCAGCAGCAGGGGGTCCGGTCAGCCCCAGCATTTT. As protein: CASSRGSGQPQHF.

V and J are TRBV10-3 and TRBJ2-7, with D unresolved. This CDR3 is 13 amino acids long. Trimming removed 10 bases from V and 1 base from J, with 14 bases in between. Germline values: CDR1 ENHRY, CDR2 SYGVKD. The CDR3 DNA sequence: TGTGCCAGCACCCCCGCGGAGTCCTACGAGCAGTACTTC. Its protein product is CASTPAESYEQYF.

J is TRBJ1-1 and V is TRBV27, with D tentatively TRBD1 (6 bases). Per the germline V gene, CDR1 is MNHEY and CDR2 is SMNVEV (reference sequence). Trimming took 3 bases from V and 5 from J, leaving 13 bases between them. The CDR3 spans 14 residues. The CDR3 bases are TGTGCCAGCAGTTTGGAGGGGGGAACAACTGAAGCTTTCTTT. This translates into CASSLEGGTTEAFF.

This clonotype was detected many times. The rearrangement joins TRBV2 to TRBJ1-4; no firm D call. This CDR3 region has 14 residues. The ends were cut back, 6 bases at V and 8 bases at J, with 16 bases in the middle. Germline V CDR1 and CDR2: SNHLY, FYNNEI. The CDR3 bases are TGTGCCAGCAGCAAGGACGGAAGAGGAGAAAAACTGTTTTTT. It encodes CASSKDGRGEKLFF.

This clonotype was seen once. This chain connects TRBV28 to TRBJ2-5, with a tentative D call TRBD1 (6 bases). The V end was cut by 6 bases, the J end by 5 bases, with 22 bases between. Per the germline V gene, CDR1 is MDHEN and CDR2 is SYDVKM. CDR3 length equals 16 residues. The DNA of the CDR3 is TGTGCCAGCAGGCAGTACAGGGTTTCTGAGAAGGAGACCCAGTACTTC. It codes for CASRQYRVSEKETQYF.

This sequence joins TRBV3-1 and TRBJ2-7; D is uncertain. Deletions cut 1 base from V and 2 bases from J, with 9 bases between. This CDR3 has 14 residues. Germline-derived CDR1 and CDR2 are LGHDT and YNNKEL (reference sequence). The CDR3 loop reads CASSQGTETYEQYF. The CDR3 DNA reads TGTGCCAGCAGCCAAGGGACGGAGACCTACGAGCAGTACTTC.

The CDR3 is CSVSAGGWDEKLFF. CDR3 bases: TGCAGCGTTTCCGCAGGGGGCTGGGATGAAAAACTGTTTTTT. The chain is built from TRBV29-1 and TRBJ1-4; 8 bases are shared with TRBD1. This CDR3 has 14 amino acids. The J segment lost 6 bases and the V segment lost 5 bases, leaving 8 bases of the junction unmatched. Germline CDR1 reads SQVTM; CDR2 reads ANQGSEA.

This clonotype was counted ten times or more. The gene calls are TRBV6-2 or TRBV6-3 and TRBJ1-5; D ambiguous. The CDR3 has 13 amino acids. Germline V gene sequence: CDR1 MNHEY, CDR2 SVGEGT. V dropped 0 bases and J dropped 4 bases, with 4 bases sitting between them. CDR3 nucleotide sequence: TGTGCCAGCAGTTACTCGTTAAATCAGCCCCAGCATTTT. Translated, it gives CASSYSLNQPQHF.

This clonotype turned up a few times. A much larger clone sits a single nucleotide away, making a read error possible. The CDR3 region is CASSLATVNTEAFF. In DNA, the CDR3 is TGCGCCAGCAGCTTGGCCACGGTGAACACTGAAGCTTTCTTT. The chain employs TRBV5-1 and TRBJ1-1, with unresolved D. The CDR3 covers 14 residues. V gave up 0 bases and J gave up 0 bases, with 6 bases separating them. Germline V gene data show CDR1 as SGHRS and CDR2 as YFSETQ.